The TCR beta chain under discussion was sequenced for a study of cytomegalovirus exposure and HLA in healthy donors. Points from the study as a whole: Accurate HLA-A and HLA-B prediction from TCR beta sequences was reported for most subjects.

This clone came up once. Its antigen is unknown. 13 Jbeta primers and 60 Vbeta primers were used for the PCR. Profiling relied on immunoSEQ multiplex PCR, and the TCRdb table lists in-frame clones only, not all of them. Of some 140,000 clones in the sample, about 83% were seen once. This clonotype was obtained from a woman aged 40 to 50 in good health and CMV-seronegative. The sample comprised PBMCs.

CDR3 protein: CASSRFAGTSGGYEQYF. The DNA for the CDR3 is TGTGCCAGCAGTCGTTTCGCCGGGACTAGCGGGGGTTACGAGCAGTACTTC. The chain uses TRBV27 and TRBJ2-7; TRBD2 matches at 14 bases. The CDR3 is made up of 17 amino acids. The ends lost 5 bases at V and 4 bases at J; junction bases unmatched: 10. Germline values: CDR1 MNHEY, CDR2 SMNVEV (reference sequence).